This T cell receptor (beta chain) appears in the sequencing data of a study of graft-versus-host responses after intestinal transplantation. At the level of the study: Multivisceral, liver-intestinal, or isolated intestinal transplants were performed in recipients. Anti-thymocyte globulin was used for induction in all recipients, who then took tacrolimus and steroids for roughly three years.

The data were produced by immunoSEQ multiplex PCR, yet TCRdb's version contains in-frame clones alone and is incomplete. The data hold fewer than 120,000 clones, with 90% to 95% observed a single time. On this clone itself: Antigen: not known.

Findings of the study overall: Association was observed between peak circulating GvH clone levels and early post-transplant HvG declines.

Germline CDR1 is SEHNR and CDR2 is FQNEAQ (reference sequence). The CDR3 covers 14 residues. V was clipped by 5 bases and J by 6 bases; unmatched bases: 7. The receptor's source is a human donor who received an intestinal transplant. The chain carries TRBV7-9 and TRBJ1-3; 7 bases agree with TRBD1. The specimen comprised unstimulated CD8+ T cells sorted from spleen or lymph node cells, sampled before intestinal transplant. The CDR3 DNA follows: TGTGCCAGCAGCCCGACAGGGATGGAAAACACCATATATTTT. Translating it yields CASSPTGMENTIYF.